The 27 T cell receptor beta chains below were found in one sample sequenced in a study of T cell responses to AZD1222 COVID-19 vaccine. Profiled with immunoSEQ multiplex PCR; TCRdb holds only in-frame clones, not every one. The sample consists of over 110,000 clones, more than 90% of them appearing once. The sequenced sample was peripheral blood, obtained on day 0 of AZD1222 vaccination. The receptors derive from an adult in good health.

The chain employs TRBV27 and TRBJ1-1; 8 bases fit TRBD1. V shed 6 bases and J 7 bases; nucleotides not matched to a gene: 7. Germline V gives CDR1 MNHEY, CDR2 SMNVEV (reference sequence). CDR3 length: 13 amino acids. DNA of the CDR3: TGTGCCAGCAGATTCCAGGGGGCTAGTGAAGCTTTCTTT. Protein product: CASRFQGASEAFF.

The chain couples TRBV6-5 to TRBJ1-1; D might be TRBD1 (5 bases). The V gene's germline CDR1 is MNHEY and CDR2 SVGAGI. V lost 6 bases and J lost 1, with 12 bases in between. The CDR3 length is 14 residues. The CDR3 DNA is TGTGCCAGCAGCAGCATAACAGGGAACACTGAAGCTTTCTTT. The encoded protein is CASSSITGNTEAFF.

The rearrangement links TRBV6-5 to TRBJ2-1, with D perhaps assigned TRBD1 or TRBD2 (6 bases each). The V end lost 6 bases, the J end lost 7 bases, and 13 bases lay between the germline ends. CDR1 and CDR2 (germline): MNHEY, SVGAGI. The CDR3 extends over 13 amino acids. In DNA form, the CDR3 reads TGTGCCAGCAGCTTGGGGGCGGGGAATGAGCAGTTCTTC. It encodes CASSLGAGNEQFF.

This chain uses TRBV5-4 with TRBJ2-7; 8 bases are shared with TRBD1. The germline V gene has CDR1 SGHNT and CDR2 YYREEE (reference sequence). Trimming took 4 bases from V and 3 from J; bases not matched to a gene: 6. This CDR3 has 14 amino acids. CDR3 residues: CASSPDREIYEQYF. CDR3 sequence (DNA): TGTGCCAGCAGCCCGGACAGGGAGATCTACGAGCAGTACTTC.

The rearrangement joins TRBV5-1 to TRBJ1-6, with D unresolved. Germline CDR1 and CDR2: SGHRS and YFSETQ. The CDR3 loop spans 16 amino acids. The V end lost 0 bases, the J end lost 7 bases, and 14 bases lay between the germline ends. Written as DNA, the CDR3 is TGCGCCAGCAGCTTGGAAATCCTAGGAGGAAATTCACCCCTCCACTTT. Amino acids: CASSLEILGGNSPLHF.

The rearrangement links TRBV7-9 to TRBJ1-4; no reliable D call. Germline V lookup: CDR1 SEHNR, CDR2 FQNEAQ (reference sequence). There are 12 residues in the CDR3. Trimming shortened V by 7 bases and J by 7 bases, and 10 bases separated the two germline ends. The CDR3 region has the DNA TGTGCCAGCACATCCTTGGGTGAAAAACTGTTTTTT. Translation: CASTSLGEKLFF.

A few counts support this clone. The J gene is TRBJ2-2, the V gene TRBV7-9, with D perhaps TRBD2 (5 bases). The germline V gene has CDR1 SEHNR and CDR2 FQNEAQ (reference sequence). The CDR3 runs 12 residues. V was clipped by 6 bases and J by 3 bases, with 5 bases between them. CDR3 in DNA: TGTGCCAGCAGGCGGGACACCGGGGAGCTGTTTTTT. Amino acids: CASRRDTGELFF.

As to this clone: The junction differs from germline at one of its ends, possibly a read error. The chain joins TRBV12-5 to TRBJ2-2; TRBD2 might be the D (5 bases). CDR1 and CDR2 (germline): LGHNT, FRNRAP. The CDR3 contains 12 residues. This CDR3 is CASGYWIRGAVF. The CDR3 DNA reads TGTGCTAGTGGGTACTGGATCCGGGGAGCTGTTTTT.

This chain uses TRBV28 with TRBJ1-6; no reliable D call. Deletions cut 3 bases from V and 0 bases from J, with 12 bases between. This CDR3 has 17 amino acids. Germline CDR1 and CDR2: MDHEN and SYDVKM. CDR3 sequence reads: CASSFRTVSSYNSPLHF. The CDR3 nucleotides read TGTGCCAGCAGTTTTCGAACGGTTAGCTCCTATAATTCACCCCTCCACTTT.

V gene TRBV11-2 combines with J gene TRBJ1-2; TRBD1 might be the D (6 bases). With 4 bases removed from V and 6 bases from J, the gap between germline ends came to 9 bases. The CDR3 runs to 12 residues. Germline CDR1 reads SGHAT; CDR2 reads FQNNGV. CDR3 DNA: TGTGCCAGCAGCTGGGAGGGGGATGGCTACACCTTC. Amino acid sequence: CASSWEGDGYTF.

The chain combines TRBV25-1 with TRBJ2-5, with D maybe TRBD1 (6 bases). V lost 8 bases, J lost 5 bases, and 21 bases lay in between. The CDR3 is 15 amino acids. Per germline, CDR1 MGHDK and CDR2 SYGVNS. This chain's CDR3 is CASAMGAQGLETQYF. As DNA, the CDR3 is TGTGCCAGCGCAATGGGGGCACAGGGATTGGAGACCCAGTACTTC.

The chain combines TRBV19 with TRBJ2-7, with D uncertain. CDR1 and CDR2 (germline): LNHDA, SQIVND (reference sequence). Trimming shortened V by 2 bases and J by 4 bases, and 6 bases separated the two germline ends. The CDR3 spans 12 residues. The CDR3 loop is CASSIPDYEQYF. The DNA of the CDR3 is TGTGCCAGTAGTATACCAGATTACGAGCAGTACTTC.

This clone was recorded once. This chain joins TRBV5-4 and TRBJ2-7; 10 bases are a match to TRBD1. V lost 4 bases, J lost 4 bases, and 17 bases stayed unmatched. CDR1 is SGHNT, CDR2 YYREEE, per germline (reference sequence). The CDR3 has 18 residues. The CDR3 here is CASSLGTGATTITYEQYF. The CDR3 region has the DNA TGTGCCAGCAGCCTGGGGACAGGGGCCACTACAATTACTTACGAGCAGTACTTC.

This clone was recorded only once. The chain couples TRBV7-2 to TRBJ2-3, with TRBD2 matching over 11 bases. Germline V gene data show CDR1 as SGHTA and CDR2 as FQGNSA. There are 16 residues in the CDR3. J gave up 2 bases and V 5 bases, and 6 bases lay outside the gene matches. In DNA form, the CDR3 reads TGTGCCAGCAGCCCTAGACTAGCGGGGTCCACAGATACGCAGTATTTT. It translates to CASSPRLAGSTDTQYF.

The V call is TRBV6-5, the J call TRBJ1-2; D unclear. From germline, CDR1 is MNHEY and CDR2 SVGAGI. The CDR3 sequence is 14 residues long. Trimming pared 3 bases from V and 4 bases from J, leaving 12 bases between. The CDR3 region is CASSYRQTSYGYTF. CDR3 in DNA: TGTGCCAGCAGTTATAGGCAGACTAGCTATGGCTACACCTTC.

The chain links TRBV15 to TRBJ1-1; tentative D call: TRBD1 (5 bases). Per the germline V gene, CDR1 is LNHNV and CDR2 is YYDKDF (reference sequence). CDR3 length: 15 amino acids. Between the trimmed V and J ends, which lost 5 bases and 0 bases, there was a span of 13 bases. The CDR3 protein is CATSHGTPLNTEAFF. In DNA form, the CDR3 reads TGTGCCACCAGCCACGGGACCCCCTTGAACACTGAAGCTTTCTTT.

CDR3 region: CASSPGTSGRARETQYF. The CDR3 DNA follows: TGTGCCAGCAGCCCCGGGACTAGCGGGAGAGCGCGGGAGACCCAGTACTTC. This rearrangement joins TRBV7-9 to TRBJ2-5, with 14 bases lining up with TRBD2. CDR3 length equals 17 residues. Germline-derived CDR1 and CDR2 are SEHNR and FQNEAQ (reference sequence). V gave up 5 bases and J gave up 5 bases; unmatched junction bases: 10.

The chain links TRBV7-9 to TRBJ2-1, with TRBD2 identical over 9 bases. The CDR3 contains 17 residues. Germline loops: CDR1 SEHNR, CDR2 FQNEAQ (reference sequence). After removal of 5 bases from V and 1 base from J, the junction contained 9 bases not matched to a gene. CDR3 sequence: CASSPRVAGESYNEQFF. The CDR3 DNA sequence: TGTGCCAGCAGCCCCCGGGTAGCGGGAGAGTCCTACAATGAGCAGTTCTTC.

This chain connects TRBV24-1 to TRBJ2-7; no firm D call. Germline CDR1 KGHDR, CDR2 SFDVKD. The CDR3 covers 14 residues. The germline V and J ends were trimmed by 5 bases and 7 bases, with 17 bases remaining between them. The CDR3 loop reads CATSGESPPREQYF. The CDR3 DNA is TGTGCCACCAGTGGTGAGAGCCCCCCTCGGGAGCAGTACTTC.

CDR3 region: CASSRLAVNEQFF. CDR3 coding DNA: TGTGCCAGCAGTCGACTAGCGGTCAATGAGCAGTTCTTC. This chain links TRBV12-3 or TRBV12-4 with TRBJ2-1, with 9 bases aligning to TRBD2. CDR3 length: 13 amino acids. V was clipped by 5 bases and J by 6 bases; unmatched bases: 2.

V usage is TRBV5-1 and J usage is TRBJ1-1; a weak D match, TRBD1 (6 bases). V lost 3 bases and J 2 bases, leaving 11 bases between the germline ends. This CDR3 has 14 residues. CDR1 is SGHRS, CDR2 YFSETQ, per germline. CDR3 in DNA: TGCGCCAGCAGCTCGCTACAGGGAAACACTGAAGCTTTCTTT. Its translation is CASSSLQGNTEAFF.

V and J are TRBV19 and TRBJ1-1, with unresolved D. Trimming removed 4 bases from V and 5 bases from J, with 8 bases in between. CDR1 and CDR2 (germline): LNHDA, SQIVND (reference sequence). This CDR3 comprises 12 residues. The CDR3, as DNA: TGTGCCAGTAGTAGTGGGAGGACTGAAGCTTTCTTT. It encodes CASSSGRTEAFF. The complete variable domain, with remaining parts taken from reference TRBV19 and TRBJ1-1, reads DGGITQSPKYLFRKEGQNVTLSCEQNLNHDAMYWYRQDPGQGLRLIYYSQIVNDFQKGDIAEGYSVSREKKESFPLTVTSAQKNPTAFYLCASSSGRTEAFFGQGTRLTVV.

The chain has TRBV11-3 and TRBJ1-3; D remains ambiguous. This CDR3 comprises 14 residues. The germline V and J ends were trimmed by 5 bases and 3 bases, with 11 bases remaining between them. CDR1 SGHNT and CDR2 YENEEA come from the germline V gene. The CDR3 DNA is TGTGCCAGCAGCAGAGGGTCAGTTGGAAACACCATATATTTT. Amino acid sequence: CASSRGSVGNTIYF.

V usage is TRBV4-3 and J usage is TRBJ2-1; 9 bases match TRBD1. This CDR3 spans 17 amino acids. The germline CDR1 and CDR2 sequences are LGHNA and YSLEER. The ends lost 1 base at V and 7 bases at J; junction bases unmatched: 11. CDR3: CASSQASSGTGLNEQFF. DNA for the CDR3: TGCGCCAGCAGCCAAGCTTCCTCCGGGACAGGGCTAAATGAGCAGTTCTTC.

Here the CDR3 reads CSVDFSATEAFF. CDR3 coding DNA: TGCAGCGTTGATTTTTCAGCCACTGAAGCTTTCTTT. The chain joins TRBV29-1 to TRBJ1-1; D is undetermined. Trimming removed 3 bases from V and 4 bases from J, with 9 bases in between. The CDR3 has 12 residues. The germline V gene has CDR1 SQVTM and CDR2 ANQGSEA.

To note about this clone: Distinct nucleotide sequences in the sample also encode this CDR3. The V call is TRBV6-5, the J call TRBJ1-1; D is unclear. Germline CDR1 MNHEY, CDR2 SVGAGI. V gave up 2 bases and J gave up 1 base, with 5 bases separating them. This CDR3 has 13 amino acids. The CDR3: CASSYGQNTEAFF. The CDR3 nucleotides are TGTGCCAGCAGTTACGGGCAGAACACTGAAGCTTTCTTT.

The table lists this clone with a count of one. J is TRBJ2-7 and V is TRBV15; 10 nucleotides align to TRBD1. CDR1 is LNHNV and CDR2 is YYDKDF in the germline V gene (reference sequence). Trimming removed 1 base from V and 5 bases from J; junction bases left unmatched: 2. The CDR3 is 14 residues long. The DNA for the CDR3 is TGTGCCACCAGCAGAGCAGGACAGGGGGACGAGCAGTACTTC. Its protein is CATSRAGQGDEQYF.